A selection of T cell receptor beta chains follows, all from one sample in a study of T-cell memory formation after mild COVID-19. TCRdb used MiXCR to reprocess the 5' RACE reads, holding one entry per CDR3 protein. The sample includes more than 55,000 distinct CDR3 sequences, around 9.5% seen only once; the top ten take about 1.1%. Sequenced sample: PBMCs or a T cell subset sorted from them (not recorded which). Every receptor here comes from a man younger than 30 who had mild COVID-19 (a few samples of this study predate the infection). Cell type and time point are not known. Both conserved end residues are trimmed from each CDR3. Fields, in order: CDR3 length, V gene, clone size, D gene, CDR3 protein. D genes are given only for firm matches. Size tells how often a clone was seen (once, few, many) or the class of an expanded clone, and some rows leave it out.

CDR3 length: 11; V gene: TRBV20-1; clone size: few; D gene: -; CDR3 protein: SANPEPSQPQH
CDR3 length: 11; V gene: TRBV5-1; clone size: few; D gene: -; CDR3 protein: ASSFLGGTEAF
CDR3 length: 11; V gene: TRBV7-9; clone size: -; D gene: -; CDR3 protein: ASSLQVGTEAF
CDR3 length: 13; V gene: TRBV10-1; clone size: few; D gene: -; CDR3 protein: ASSDRQSGYNEQF
CDR3 length: 12; V gene: TRBV5-1; clone size: many; D gene: TRBD1; CDR3 protein: ASSPTGLTETQY
CDR3 length: 11; V gene: TRBV28; clone size: -; D gene: -; CDR3 protein: ASRMRATYGYT
CDR3 length: 12; V gene: TRBV7-9; clone size: few; D gene: TRBD1; CDR3 protein: ASSVGQVNTEAF
CDR3 length: 10; V gene: TRBV29-1; clone size: -; D gene: -; CDR3 protein: SAAGTPETQY
CDR3 length: 13; V gene: TRBV3-1; clone size: -; D gene: -; CDR3 protein: ASSPIRGTPGELF
CDR3 length: 12; V gene: TRBV12-3/TRBV12-4; clone size: -; D gene: -; CDR3 protein: ASSLAVGSTEAF
CDR3 length: 16; V gene: TRBV7-8; clone size: few; D gene: TRBD2; CDR3 protein: ASSLASGGGLSTDTQY
CDR3 length: 13; V gene: TRBV9; clone size: medium-sized; D gene: TRBD2; CDR3 protein: ASSVGTSDKETQY
CDR3 length: 11; V gene: TRBV12-3/TRBV12-4; clone size: -; D gene: -; CDR3 protein: ASSFQVGETQY
CDR3 length: 14; V gene: TRBV4-2; clone size: many; D gene: -; CDR3 protein: ASTYVGGGVGYEQY
CDR3 length: 12; V gene: TRBV7-2; clone size: few; D gene: -; CDR3 protein: ASSLEGVNTEAF
CDR3 length: 12; V gene: TRBV5-1; clone size: -; D gene: -; CDR3 protein: ASSYDGLGGGYT
CDR3 length: 11; V gene: TRBV28; clone size: -; D gene: -; CDR3 protein: ASYVGIGQPQH